This TCR beta chain was captured by sequencing in a study of T cells in Graves' hyperthyroidism and ophthalmopathy. Notes on the study in general: Ophthalmopathy was model-predicted a median approximately six months pre-onset.

The PBMCs were taken from 10 ml of fresh peripheral blood. Per the germline V gene, CDR1 is SEHNR and CDR2 is FQNEAQ (reference sequence). Germline trimming cut 5 bases from V and 6 bases from J; bases unmatched to any gene: 8. CDR3 length equals 15 residues. Regarding this clonotype: Its specificity is unknown.

Amplified TCR beta CDR3 regions came from RNA transcripts. First-round RT-PCR with HTBI primers amplified the TCR CDR3 region. TCRdb re-called the multiplex PCR reads through MiXCR, storing one row per CDR3 protein. The sample has about 380,000 distinct CDR3 sequences; about 14% are singletons. Sequenced sample: blood. This chain links TRBV7-9 with TRBJ2-7; 12 bases are shared with TRBD2. The TCR was taken from a woman aged 60-70 years with Graves' hyperthyroidism. CDR3 in amino acids: CASSIGLAGFAEQYF. The DNA for the CDR3 is TGTGCCAGCAGCATCGGACTAGCGGGATTTGCCGAGCAGTACTTC.